This TCR beta chain was identified during a study of T-cell reconstitution after alpha-beta-depleted transplantation in children. Preparation of the TCRbeta library was carried out with unique molecular identifiers. TCRdb re-called the PCR reads with MiXCR, one entry per CDR3 protein. The sample lists some 290,000 distinct CDR3 sequences; about a quarter were seen once. A word on this clonotype: Its target is unknown.

Germline lookup yields CDR1 MNHNS and CDR2 SASEGT. Trimming shortened V by 8 bases and J by 0 bases, and 11 bases separated the two germline ends. The CDR3 sequence is 13 residues long. Overall study findings and caveats: After transplant, high TCRbeta diversity at day 60 in some patients arose from surviving recipient T cells and thymic progenitors. Newly made T cells mostly supplied T-cell counts and diversity one year after transplant. Several hundred rapidly expanded clones from non-depleted graft cells reportedly supplied alpha-beta T cells about two months post-transplant.

The starting material was PBMCs, mostly from graft donor cells, obtained 180 days after TCRalphabeta/CD19-depleted stem cell transplant. This clonotype originated in a male patient younger than 18 who had a stem cell transplant for acute lymphoblastic leukemia, so the T cells may come from the graft donor. The chain has TRBV6-1 and TRBJ2-7; tentative D call: TRBD1 (6 bases). CDR3 sequence (DNA): TGTGCCAGCCCCGGGGACAACTCCTACGAGCAGTACTTC. Its protein is CASPGDNSYEQYF.